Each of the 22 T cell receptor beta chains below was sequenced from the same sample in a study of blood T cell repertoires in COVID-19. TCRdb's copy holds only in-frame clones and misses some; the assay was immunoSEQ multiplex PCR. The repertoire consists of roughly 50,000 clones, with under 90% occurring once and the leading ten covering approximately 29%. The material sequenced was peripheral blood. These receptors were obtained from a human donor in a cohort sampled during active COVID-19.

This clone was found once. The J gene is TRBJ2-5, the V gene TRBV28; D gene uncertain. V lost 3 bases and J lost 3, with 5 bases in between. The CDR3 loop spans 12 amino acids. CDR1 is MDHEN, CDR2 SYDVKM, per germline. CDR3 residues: CASSFAEETQYF. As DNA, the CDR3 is TGTGCCAGCAGTTTTGCAGAAGAGACCCAGTACTTC.

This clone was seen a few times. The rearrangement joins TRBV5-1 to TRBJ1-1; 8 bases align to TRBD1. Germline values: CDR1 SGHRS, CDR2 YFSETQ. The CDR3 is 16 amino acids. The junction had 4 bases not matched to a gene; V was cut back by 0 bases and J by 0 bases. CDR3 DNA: TGCGCCAGCAGCTTGGCCCAGGGGGCTATGAACACTGAAGCTTTCTTT. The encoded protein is CASSLAQGAMNTEAFF. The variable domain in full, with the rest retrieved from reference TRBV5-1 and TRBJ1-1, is KAGVTQTPRYLIKTRGQQVTLSCSPISGHRSVSWYQQTPGQGLQFLFEYFSETQRNKGNFPGRFSGRQFSNSRSEMNVSTLELGDSALYLCASSLAQGAMNTEAFFGQGTRLTVV.

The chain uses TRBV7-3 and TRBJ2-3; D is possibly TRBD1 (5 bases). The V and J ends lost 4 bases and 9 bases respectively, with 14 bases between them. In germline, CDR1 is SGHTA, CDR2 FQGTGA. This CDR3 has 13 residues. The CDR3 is CASSWKGSDTQYF. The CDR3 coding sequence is TGTGCCAGCAGCTGGAAGGGGTCCGACACGCAGTATTTT.

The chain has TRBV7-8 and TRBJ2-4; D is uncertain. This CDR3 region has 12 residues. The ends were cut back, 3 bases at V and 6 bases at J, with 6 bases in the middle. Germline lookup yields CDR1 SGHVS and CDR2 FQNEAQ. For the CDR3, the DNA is TGTGCCAGCAGCTTCGTCGGAAACATTCAGTACTTC. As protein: CASSFVGNIQYF.

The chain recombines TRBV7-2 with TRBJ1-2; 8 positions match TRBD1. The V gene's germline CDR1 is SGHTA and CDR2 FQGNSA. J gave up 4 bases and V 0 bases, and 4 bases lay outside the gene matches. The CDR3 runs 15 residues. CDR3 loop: CASSLAHGQGYGYTF. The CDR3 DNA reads TGTGCCAGCAGCTTAGCGCACGGACAGGGCTATGGCTACACCTTC.

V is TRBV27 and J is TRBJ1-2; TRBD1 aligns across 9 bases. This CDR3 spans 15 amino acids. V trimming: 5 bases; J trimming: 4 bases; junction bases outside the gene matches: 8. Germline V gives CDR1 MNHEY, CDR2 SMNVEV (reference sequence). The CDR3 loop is CASSPGGQGIYGYTF. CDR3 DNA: TGTGCCAGCAGTCCCGGGGGACAGGGTATCTATGGCTACACCTTC.

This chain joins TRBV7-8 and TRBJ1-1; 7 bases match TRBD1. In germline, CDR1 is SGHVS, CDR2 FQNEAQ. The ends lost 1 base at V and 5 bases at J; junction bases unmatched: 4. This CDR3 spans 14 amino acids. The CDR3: CASSLVRGPTEAFF. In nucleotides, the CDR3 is TGTGCCAGCAGCTTAGTAAGGGGGCCAACTGAAGCTTTCTTT.

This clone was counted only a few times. CDR3 region: CASSLDASSYNEQFF. The CDR3 bases are TGTGCCAGCAGTCTAGATGCCAGCTCCTACAATGAGCAGTTCTTC. The chain uses TRBV27 and TRBJ2-1; D is unclear. Trimming took off 5 bases at V and 0 bases at J, with 11 bases between the two ends. Germline loops: CDR1 MNHEY, CDR2 SMNVEV (reference sequence). This CDR3 spans 15 amino acids.

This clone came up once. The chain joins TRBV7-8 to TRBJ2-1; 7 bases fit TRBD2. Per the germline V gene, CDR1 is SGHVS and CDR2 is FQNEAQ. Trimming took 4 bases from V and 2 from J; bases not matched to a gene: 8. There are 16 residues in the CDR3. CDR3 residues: CASSSLAGSTYNEQFF. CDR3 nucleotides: TGTGCCAGCAGCTCTTTAGCGGGCTCGACCTACAATGAGCAGTTCTTC.

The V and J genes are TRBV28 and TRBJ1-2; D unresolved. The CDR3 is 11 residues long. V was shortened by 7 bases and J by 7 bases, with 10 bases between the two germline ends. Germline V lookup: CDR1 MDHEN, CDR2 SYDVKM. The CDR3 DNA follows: TGTGCCAGCACCTCCTGGCCTGGCTACACCTTC. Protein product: CASTSWPGYTF.

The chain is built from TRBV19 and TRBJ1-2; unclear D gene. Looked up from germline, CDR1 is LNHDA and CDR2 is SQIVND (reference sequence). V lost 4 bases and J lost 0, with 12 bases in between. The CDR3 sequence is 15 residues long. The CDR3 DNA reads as TGTGCCAGTAGTAGTCAGGTAACACCTAACTATGGCTACACCTTC. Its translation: CASSSQVTPNYGYTF.

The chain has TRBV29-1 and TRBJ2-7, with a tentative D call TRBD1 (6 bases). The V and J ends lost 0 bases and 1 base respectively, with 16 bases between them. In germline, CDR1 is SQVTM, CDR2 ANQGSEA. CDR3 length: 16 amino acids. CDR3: CSVEDVQGGPSYEQYF. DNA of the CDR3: TGCAGCGTTGAAGACGTCCAAGGGGGACCATCCTACGAGCAGTACTTC.

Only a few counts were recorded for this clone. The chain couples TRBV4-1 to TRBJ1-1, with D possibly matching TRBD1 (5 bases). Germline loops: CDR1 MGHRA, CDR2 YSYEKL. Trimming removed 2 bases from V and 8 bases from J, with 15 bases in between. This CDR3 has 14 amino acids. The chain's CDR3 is CASSQPLSQGEAFF. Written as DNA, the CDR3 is TGCGCCAGCAGCCAACCCTTATCCCAGGGAGAAGCTTTCTTT.

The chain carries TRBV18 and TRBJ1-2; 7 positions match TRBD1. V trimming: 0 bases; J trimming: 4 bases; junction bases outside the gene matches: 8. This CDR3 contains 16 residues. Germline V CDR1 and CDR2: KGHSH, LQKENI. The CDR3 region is CASSPPQTGFGYGYTF. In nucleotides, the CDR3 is TGTGCCAGCTCACCACCCCAGACAGGGTTCGGCTATGGCTACACCTTC.

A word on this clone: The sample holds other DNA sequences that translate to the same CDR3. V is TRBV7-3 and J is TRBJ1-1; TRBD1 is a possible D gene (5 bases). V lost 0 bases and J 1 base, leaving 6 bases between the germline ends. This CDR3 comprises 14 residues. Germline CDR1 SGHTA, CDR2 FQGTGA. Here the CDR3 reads CASSLTGGNTEAFF. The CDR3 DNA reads TGTGCCAGCAGCTTAACGGGGGGGAACACTGAAGCTTTCTTT.

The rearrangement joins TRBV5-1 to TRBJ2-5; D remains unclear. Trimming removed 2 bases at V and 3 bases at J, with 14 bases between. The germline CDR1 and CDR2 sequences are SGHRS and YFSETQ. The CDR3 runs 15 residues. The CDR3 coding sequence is TGCGCCAGCAGCTTCTACCAACCGTTGGAAGAGACCCAGTACTTC. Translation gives CASSFYQPLEETQYF. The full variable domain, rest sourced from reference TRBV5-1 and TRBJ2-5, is KAGVTQTPRYLIKTRGQQVTLSCSPISGHRSVSWYQQTPGQGLQFLFEYFSETQRNKGNFPGRFSGRQFSNSRSEMNVSTLELGDSALYLCASSFYQPLEETQYFGPGTRLLVL.

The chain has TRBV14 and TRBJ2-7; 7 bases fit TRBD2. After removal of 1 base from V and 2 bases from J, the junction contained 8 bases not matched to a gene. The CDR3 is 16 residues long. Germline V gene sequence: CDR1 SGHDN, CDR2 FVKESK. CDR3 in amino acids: CASSQGGAGRTYEQYF. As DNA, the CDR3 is TGTGCCAGCAGCCAAGGTGGAGCGGGACGAACCTACGAGCAGTACTTC.

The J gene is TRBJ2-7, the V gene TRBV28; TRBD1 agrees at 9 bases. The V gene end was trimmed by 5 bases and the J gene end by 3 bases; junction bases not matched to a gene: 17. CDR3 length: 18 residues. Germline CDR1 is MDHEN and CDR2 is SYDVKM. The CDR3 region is CASSSITRPGQGYYEQYF. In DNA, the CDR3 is TGTGCCAGCAGTAGCATAACCCGCCCGGGACAGGGATACTACGAGCAGTACTTC.

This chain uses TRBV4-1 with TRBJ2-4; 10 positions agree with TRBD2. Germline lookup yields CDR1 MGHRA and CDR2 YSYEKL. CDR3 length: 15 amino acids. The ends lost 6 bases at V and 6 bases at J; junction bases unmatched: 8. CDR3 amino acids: CASSPQRGGPNIQYF. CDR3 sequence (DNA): TGCGCCAGCAGTCCGCAGCGGGGGGGCCCAAACATTCAGTACTTC.

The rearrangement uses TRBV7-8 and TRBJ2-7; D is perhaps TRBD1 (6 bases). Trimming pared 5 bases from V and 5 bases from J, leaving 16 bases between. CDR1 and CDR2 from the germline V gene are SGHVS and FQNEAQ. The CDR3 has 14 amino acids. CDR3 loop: CASSLLIEGDEQYF. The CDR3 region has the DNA TGTGCCAGCAGCCTCCTGATCGAGGGGGACGAGCAGTACTTC.

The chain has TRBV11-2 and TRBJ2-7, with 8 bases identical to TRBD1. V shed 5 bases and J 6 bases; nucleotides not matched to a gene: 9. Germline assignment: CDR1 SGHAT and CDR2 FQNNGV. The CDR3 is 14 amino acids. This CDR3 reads CASSADRGISEQYF. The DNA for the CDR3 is TGTGCCAGCAGCGCCGACAGGGGCATTAGCGAGCAGTACTTC.

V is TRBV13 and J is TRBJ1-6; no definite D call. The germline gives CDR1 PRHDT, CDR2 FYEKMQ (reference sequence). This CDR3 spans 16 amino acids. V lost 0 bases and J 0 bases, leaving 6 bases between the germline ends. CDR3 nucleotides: TGTGCCAGCAGCTTAGGTCCGAGCTCCTATAATTCACCCCTCCACTTT. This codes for CASSLGPSSYNSPLHF.